Below are 22 T cell receptor beta chains sequenced from a single sample in a study of cytomegalovirus exposure and HLA in healthy donors. Amplification used 60 Vbeta primers and 13 Jbeta primers. Sequencing was performed with immunoSEQ multiplex PCR; in TCRdb, only in-frame clones are kept and a portion is missing. Its table records about 74,000 clones. The material sequenced was PBMCs. The receptors stem from a female donor in good health and CMV-seropositive.

The chain carries TRBV6-1 and TRBJ2-2; D gene ambiguous. The CDR3 runs to 13 residues. The V gene's germline CDR1 is MNHNS and CDR2 SASEGT. V shed 8 bases and J shed 3 bases, with 10 bases lying between them. Written as DNA, the CDR3 is TGTGCCAGCGAGCCAGCGCACACCGGGGAGCTGTTTTTT. Its translation is CASEPAHTGELFF.

The chain is built from TRBV6-5 and TRBJ1-2; D remains ambiguous. The CDR3 totals 12 residues. Germline-derived CDR1 and CDR2 are MNHEY and SVGAGI. Trimming took off 4 bases at V and 4 bases at J, with 7 bases between the two ends. DNA of the CDR3: TGTGCCAGCAGTTTCCGAGGCTATGGCTACACCTTC. It is translated as CASSFRGYGYTF.

V is TRBV7-2 and J is TRBJ2-5; TRBD1 might be the D (6 bases). This CDR3 contains 13 residues. From germline, CDR1 is SGHTA and CDR2 FQGNSA. V was cut by 6 bases and J by 3 bases, with 11 bases left in between. CDR3 in amino acids: CASRPGTKETQYF. CDR3 bases: TGTGCCAGCAGACCCGGGACAAAAGAGACCCAGTACTTC.

The chain couples TRBV19 to TRBJ1-3, with TRBD1 matching 9 bases. The ends lost 6 bases at V and 3 bases at J; junction bases unmatched: 15. Germline V lookup: CDR1 LNHDA, CDR2 SQIVND (reference sequence). The CDR3 spans 18 residues. In nucleotides, the CDR3 is TGTGCCAGTAGCCCAAGGACCGCCGGGACAGGGATTGGAAACACCATATATTTT. It codes for CASSPRTAGTGIGNTIYF. The full variable domain, with the rest looked up from reference TRBV19 and TRBJ1-3, is DGGITQSPKYLFRKEGQNVTLSCEQNLNHDAMYWYRQDPGQGLRLIYYSQIVNDFQKGDIAEGYSVSREKKESFPLTVTSAQKNPTAFYLCASSPRTAGTGIGNTIYFGEGSWLTVV.

The chain is built from TRBV7-2 and TRBJ2-7; D unclear. Trimming pared 2 bases from V and 2 bases from J, leaving 7 bases between. The CDR3 consists of 13 residues. The germline CDR1 and CDR2 sequences are SGHTA and FQGNSA. Written as DNA, the CDR3 is TGTGCCAGCAGCTTAACTACCACCTACGAGCAGTACTTC. It encodes CASSLTTTYEQYF.

This chain joins TRBV5-8 and TRBJ2-5; D uncertain. The CDR3 spans 14 residues. Germline CDR1 is SGHTS and CDR2 is YDEGEE. The V end lost 4 bases, the J end lost 3 bases, and 13 bases lay between the germline ends. CDR3: CASSPRRVKETQYF. The CDR3 DNA is TGTGCCAGCAGCCCCCGACGGGTGAAAGAGACCCAGTACTTC.

J is TRBJ2-7 and V is TRBV18; 9 positions match TRBD1. Germline V gene sequence: CDR1 KGHSH, CDR2 LQKENI. CDR3 length: 14 residues. With V trimmed by 3 bases and J by 3 bases, 3 bases remained unmatched. The CDR3 sequence is CASSPTGGNYEQYF. For the CDR3, the DNA is TGTGCCAGCTCACCGACAGGGGGGAACTACGAGCAGTACTTC.

The CDR3 sequence: CASSPRGAYEQYF. The CDR3 coding sequence is TGTGCCAGCAGTCCCCGGGGGGCCTACGAGCAGTACTTC. The genes are TRBV6-5 and TRBJ2-7, with 7 bases lining up with TRBD2. The V gene end was trimmed by 5 bases and the J gene end by 2 bases; junction bases not matched to a gene: 3. Per germline, CDR1 MNHEY and CDR2 SVGAGI. This CDR3 region has 13 residues.

The V call is TRBV20-1, the J call TRBJ1-4; unclear D gene. Trimming shortened V by 5 bases and J by 8 bases, and 9 bases separated the two germline ends. The CDR3 is 11 residues long. Looked up from germline, CDR1 is DFQATT and CDR2 is SNEGSKA (reference sequence). CDR3 sequence (DNA): TGCAGTGCTGTGGTTAGCGAAAAACTGTTTTTT. It yields the protein CSAVVSEKLFF.

On this clone itself: The sample holds other DNA sequences that translate to the same CDR3. The chain combines TRBV30 with TRBJ1-3; D is possibly TRBD1 (5 bases). Trimming stripped 2 bases from V and 0 bases from J, with 11 bases between. Germline loops: CDR1 GTSNPN, CDR2 SVGIG (reference sequence). The CDR3 length is 15 residues. The CDR3 loop reads CAWSSWGGSGNTIYF. In DNA, the CDR3 is TGTGCCTGGAGTTCTTGGGGCGGCTCTGGAAACACCATATATTTT.

The CDR3 here is CASSYQGKEKLFF. CDR3 coding DNA: TGTGCCAGCAGTTACCAGGGAAAGGAAAAACTGTTTTTT. This chain links TRBV6-6 with TRBJ1-4; possible D gene TRBD1, 5 bases. CDR1 and CDR2 (germline): MNHNY, SVGAGI (reference sequence). This CDR3 has 13 amino acids. Trimming shortened V by 2 bases and J by 8 bases, and 9 bases separated the two germline ends.

V gene TRBV6-5 combines with J gene TRBJ1-1, with D unclear. The CDR3 loop spans 12 amino acids. V was shortened by 2 bases and J by 4 bases, with 5 bases between the two germline ends. The germline gives CDR1 MNHEY, CDR2 SVGAGI. For the CDR3, the DNA is TGTGCCAGCAGTTACGCGGGCACTGAAGCTTTCTTT. Translated, it gives CASSYAGTEAFF.

This chain uses TRBV9 with TRBJ2-3; TRBD2 matches 12 bases. The CDR3 has 15 amino acids. Germline CDR1 is SGDLS and CDR2 is YYNGEE. With 5 bases clipped from V and 3 bases from J, the junction kept 4 bases outside the gene matches. The CDR3 DNA reads TGTGCCAGCAGTGCGACTAGCGGGGGTACAGATACGCAGTATTTT. Amino acids: CASSATSGGTDTQYF.

This rearrangement joins TRBV6-1 to TRBJ1-1, with D perhaps matching TRBD1 (5 bases). The CDR3 contains 12 residues. Looked up from germline, CDR1 is MNHNS and CDR2 is SASEGT. Trimming pared 7 bases from V and 3 bases from J, leaving 9 bases between. In DNA form, the CDR3 reads TGTGCCAGCATCCCAGGGTACACTGAAGCTTTCTTT. It translates to CASIPGYTEAFF.

J is TRBJ1-5 and V is TRBV5-3; 8 positions match TRBD1. TRBV5-3 is labeled an ORF, and its function is uncertain. The CDR3 totals 16 residues. The junction had 6 bases not matched to a gene; V was cut back by 0 bases and J by 4 bases. In nucleotides, the CDR3 is TGTGCCAGAAGCTTGGGGACAGGGCTAGTGAATCAGCCCCAGCATTTT. Translating gives CARSLGTGLVNQPQHF.

V usage is TRBV5-4 and J usage is TRBJ1-2; D possibly corresponds to TRBD1 (5 bases). V was clipped by 3 bases and J by 4 bases, with 22 bases between them. CDR1 and CDR2 from the germline V gene are SGHNT and YYREEE (reference sequence). This CDR3 comprises 17 residues. The CDR3 region is CASSSGRAGLDLYGYTF. The CDR3, as DNA: TGTGCCAGCAGCTCGGGCCGCGCGGGACTGGACCTCTATGGCTACACCTTC.

This rearrangement joins TRBV7-2 to TRBJ2-2; the D is unclear. This CDR3 spans 14 amino acids. V was pared by 5 bases and J by 4 bases, with 11 bases between. Germline V gene data show CDR1 as SGHTA and CDR2 as FQGNSA. The CDR3 DNA follows: TGTGCCAGCAGCACCCGCCCGGGCACCGGGGAGCTGTTTTTT. Protein: CASSTRPGTGELFF.

The chain combines TRBV4-1 with TRBJ2-2; 8 positions agree with TRBD1. Trimming took 1 base from V and 6 from J; bases not matched to a gene: 7. Germline CDR1 reads MGHRA; CDR2 reads YSYEKL. This CDR3 has 16 residues. The CDR3 nucleotides are TGCGCCAGCAGCCAAGGTCCGGGACAGGTCCCCGGGGAGCTGTTTTTT. This gives the protein CASSQGPGQVPGELFF.

This chain joins TRBV30 and TRBJ2-7; D may be TRBD1 (5 bases). CDR3 length equals 14 residues. Germline V gene sequence: CDR1 GTSNPN, CDR2 SVGIG (reference sequence). With 3 bases removed from V and 0 bases from J, the gap between germline ends came to 12 bases. The CDR3 here is CAWRIRGPSYEQYF. CDR3 in DNA: TGTGCCTGGAGGATTAGGGGCCCCTCCTACGAGCAGTACTTC.

The chain couples TRBV2 to TRBJ2-2, with D hard to call. CDR1 and CDR2 (germline): SNHLY, FYNNEI. The CDR3 totals 15 residues. V was clipped by 2 bases and J by 2 bases, with 9 bases between them. CDR3 amino acids: CASSESRLNTGELFF. The CDR3 DNA reads as TGTGCCAGCAGTGAATCACGACTTAACACCGGGGAGCTGTTTTTT.

The CDR3 reads CASSYQNYGYTF. Written as DNA, the CDR3 is TGTGCCAGCAGTTACCAAAACTATGGCTACACCTTC. The genes are TRBV6-6 and TRBJ1-2; D not certain. Trimming removed 2 bases from V and 2 bases from J, with 3 bases in between. Per the germline V gene, CDR1 is MNHNY and CDR2 is SVGAGI (reference sequence). CDR3 size: 12 residues.

V gene TRBV9 combines with J gene TRBJ2-5, with D perhaps matching TRBD2 (5 bases). CDR1 and CDR2 (germline): SGDLS, YYNGEE. V lost 0 bases, J lost 4 bases, and 13 bases lay in between. CDR3 length equals 15 residues. The CDR3 here is CASSVGFTRGETQYF. The CDR3 DNA reads TGTGCCAGCAGCGTAGGGTTTACCCGGGGAGAGACCCAGTACTTC.